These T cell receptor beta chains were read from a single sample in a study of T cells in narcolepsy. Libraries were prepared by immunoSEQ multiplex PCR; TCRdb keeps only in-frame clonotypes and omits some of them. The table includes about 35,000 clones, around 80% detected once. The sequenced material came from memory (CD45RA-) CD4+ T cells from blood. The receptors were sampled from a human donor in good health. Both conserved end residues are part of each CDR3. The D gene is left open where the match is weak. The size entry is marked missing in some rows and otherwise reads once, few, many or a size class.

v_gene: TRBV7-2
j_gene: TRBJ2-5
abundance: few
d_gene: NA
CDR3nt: TGTGCCAGCAGCCGACCGGGTGGAGAGACCCAGTACTTC
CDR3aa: CASSRPGGETQYF

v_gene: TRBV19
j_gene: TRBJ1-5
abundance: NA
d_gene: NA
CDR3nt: TGTGCCAGTAGTATAGGCGTTAGCAATCAGCCCCAGCATTTT
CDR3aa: CASSIGVSNQPQHF

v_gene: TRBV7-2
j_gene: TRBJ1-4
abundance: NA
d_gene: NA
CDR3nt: TGTGCCAGCAGCTTAGGACATGATGGAGAAAAACTGTTTTTT
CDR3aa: CASSLGHDGEKLFF

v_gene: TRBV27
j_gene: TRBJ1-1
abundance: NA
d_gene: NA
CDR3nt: TGTGCCAGCAGTTTTAACATAAAAATGAACACTGAAGCTTTCTTT
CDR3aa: CASSFNIKMNTEAFF

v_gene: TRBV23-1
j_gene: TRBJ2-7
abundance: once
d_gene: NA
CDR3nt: TGCGCCAGCAGTCAATCGTTCACAAACCTGATCTACGAGCAGTACTTC
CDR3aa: CASSQSFTNLIYEQYF

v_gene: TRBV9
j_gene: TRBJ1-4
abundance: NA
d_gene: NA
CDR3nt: TGTGCCAGCAGGGGGCTTGATGAAAAACTGTTTTTT
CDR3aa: CASRGLDEKLFF

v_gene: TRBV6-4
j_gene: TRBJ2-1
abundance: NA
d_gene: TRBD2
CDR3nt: TGTGCCAGCAGCGCGACTAGCGGGGGGGCGATCGAGCAGTTCTTC
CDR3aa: CASSATSGGAIEQFF

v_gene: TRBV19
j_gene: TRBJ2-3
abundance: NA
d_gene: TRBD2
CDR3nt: TGTGCCAGTAGTATGTGGACTAGGGGCACAGATACGCAGTATTTT
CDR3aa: CASSMWTRGTDTQYF

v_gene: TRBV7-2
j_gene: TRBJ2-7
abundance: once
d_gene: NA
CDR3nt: TGTGCCAGCAGCCCCAGCTCCTACGAGCAGTACTTC
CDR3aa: CASSPSSYEQYF

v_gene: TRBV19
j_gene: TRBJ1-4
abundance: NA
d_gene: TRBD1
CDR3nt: TGTGCCAGTAGTCGACCGGGACAGGCTGCAACTAATGAAAAACTGTTTTTT
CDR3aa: CASSRPGQAATNEKLFF

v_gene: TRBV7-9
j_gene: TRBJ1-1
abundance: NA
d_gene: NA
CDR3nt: TGTGCCAGCAGCTGGACAGAGCCGAACACTGAAGCTTTCTTT
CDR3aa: CASSWTEPNTEAFF

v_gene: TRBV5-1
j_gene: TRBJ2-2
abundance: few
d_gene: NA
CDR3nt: TGCGCCAGCAGCCCAGGTTGGGACACCGGGGAGCTGTTTTTT
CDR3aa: CASSPGWDTGELFF

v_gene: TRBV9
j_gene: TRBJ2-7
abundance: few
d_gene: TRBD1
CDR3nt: TGTGCCAGCAGCGTAGCTGGGACAGGAACCTACGAGCAGTACTTC
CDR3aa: CASSVAGTGTYEQYF